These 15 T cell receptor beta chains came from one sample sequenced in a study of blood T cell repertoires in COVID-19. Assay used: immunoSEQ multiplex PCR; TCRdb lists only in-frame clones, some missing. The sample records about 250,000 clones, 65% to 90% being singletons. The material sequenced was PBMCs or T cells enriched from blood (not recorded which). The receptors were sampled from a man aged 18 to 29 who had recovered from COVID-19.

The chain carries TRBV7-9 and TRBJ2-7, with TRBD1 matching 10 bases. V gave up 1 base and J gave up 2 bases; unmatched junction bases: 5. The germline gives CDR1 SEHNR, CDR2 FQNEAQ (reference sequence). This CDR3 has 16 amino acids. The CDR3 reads CASSLGAGTGAYEQYF. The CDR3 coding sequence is TGTGCCAGCAGCTTAGGAGCCGGGACAGGGGCCTACGAGCAGTACTTC.

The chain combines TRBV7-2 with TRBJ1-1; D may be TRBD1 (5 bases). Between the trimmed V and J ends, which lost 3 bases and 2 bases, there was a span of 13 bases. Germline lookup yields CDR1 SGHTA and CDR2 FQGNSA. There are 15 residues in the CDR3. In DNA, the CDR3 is TGTGCCAGCAGCTTCACTACAGGCTCCAACACTGAAGCTTTCTTT. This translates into CASSFTTGSNTEAFF.

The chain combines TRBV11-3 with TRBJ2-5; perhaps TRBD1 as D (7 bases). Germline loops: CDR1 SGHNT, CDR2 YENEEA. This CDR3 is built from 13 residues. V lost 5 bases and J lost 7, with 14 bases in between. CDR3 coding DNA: TGTGCCAGCAGCCACAACCAGGGGGGGACCCAGTACTTC. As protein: CASSHNQGGTQYF.

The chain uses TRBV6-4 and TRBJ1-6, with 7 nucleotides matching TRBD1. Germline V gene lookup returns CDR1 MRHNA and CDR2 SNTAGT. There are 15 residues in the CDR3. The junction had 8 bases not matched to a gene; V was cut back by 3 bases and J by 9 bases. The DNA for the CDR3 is TGTGCCAGCAGTGAGGACAGGAGGTCTAGTTCACCCCTCCACTTT. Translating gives CASSEDRRSSSPLHF.

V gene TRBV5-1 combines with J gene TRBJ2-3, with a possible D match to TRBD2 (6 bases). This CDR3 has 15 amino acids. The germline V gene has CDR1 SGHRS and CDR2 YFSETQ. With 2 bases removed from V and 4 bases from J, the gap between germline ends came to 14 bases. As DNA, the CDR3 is TGCGCCAGCAGCTTTAGCGGCCCCCCCGCAGATACGCAGTATTTT. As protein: CASSFSGPPADTQYF.

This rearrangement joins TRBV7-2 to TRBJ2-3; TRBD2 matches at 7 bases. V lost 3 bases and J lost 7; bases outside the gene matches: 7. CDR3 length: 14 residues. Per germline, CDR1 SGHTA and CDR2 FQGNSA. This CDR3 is CASSLTSFENTQYF. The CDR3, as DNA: TGTGCCAGCAGCTTGACTAGCTTCGAAAATACGCAGTATTTT.

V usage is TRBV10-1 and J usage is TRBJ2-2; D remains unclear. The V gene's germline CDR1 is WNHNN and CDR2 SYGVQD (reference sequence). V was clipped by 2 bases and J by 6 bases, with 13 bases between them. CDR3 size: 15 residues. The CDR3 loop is CASSENPGEAGELFF. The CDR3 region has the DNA TGCGCCAGCAGTGAGAATCCGGGTGAGGCCGGGGAGCTGTTTTTT.

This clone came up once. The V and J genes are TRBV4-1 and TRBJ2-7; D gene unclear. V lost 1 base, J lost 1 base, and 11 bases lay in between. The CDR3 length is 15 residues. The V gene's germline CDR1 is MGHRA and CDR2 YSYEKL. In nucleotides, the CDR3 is TGCGCCAGCAGCCAAGGTCCTGAGATATCCTACGAGCAGTACTTC. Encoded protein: CASSQGPEISYEQYF.

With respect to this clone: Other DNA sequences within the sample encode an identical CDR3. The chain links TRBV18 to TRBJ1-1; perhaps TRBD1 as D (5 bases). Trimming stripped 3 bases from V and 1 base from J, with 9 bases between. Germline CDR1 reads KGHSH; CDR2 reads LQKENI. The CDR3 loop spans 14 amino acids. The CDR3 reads CASSPGQGNTEAFF. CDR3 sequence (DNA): TGTGCCAGCTCACCCGGTCAGGGGAACACTGAAGCTTTCTTT. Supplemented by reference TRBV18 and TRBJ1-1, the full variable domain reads NAGVMQNPRHLVRRRGQEARLRCSPMKGHSHVYWYRQLPEEGLKFMVYLQKENIIDESGMPKERFSAEFPKEGPSILRIQQVVRGDSAAYFCASSPGQGNTEAFFGQGTRLTVV.

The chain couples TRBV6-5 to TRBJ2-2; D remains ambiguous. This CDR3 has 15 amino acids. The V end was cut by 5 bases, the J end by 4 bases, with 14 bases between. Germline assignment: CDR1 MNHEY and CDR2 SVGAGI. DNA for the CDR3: TGTGCCAGCAGTAAAACACAGCCGAGCACCGGGGAGCTGTTTTTT. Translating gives CASSKTQPSTGELFF.

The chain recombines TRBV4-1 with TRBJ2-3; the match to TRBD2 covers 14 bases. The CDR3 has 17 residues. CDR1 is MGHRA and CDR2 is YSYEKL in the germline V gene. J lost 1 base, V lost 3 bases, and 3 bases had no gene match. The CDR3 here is CASSQTSGGAGTDTQYF. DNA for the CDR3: TGCGCCAGCAGCCAGACTAGCGGGGGGGCCGGCACAGATACGCAGTATTTT.

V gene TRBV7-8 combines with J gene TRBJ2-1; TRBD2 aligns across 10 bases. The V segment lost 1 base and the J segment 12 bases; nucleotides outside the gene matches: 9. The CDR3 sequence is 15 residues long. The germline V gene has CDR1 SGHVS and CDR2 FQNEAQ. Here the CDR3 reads CASSLEVSSGGLQFF. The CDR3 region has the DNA TGTGCCAGCAGCTTAGAGGTTTCTAGCGGGGGACTGCAGTTCTTC.

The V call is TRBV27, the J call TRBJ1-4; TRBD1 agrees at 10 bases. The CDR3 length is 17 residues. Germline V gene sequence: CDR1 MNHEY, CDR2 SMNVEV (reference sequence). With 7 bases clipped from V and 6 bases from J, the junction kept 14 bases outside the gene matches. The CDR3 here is CASKTGTGDDSYEKLFF. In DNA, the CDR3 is TGTGCCAGCAAAACCGGGACAGGGGACGACTCGTATGAAAAACTGTTTTTT.

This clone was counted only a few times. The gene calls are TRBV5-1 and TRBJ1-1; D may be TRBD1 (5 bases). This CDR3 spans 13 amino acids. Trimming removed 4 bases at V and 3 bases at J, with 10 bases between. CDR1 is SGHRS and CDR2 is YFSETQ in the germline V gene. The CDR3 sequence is CASSEVGDTEAFF. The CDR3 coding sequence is TGCGCCAGCAGCGAGGTAGGGGACACTGAAGCTTTCTTT. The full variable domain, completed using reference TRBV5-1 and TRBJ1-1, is KAGVTQTPRYLIKTRGQQVTLSCSPISGHRSVSWYQQTPGQGLQFLFEYFSETQRNKGNFPGRFSGRQFSNSRSEMNVSTLELGDSALYLCASSEVGDTEAFFGQGTRLTVV.

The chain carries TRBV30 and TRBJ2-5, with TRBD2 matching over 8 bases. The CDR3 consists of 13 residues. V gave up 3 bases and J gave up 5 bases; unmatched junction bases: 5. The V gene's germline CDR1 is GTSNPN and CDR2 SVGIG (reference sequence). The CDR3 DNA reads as TGTGCCTGGAGGGGACTAGTCAGTGAGACCCAGTACTTC. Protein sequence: CAWRGLVSETQYF.